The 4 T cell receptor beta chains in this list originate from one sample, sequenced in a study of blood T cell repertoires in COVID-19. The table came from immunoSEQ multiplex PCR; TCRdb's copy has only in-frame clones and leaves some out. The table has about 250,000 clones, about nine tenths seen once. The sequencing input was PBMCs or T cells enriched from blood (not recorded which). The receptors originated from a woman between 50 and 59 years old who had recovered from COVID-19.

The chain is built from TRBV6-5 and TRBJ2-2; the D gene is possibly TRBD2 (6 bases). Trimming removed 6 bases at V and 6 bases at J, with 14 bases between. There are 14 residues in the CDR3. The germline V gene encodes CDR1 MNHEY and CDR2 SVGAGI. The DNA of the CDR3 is TGTGCCAGCAGACCGGGACTCGGACCCGGGGAGCTGTTTTTT. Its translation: CASRPGLGPGELFF.

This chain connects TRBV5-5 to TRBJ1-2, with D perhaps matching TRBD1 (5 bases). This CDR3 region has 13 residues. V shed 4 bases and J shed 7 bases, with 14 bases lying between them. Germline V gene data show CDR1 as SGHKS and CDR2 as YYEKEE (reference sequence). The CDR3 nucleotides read TGTGCCAGCAGCCTTGGGGCAGGCGGTGGCTACACCTTC. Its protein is CASSLGAGGGYTF.

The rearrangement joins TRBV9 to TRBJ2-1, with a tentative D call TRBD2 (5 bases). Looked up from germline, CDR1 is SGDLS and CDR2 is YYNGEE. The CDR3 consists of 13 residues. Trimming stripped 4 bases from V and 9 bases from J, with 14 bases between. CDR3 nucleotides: TGTGCCAGCAGCTCCCACCTAGCCGGTGAGCAGTTCTTC. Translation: CASSSHLAGEQFF.

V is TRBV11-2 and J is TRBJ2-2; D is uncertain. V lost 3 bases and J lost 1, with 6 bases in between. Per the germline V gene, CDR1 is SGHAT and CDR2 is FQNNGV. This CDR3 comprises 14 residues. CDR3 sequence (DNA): TGTGCCAGCAGCTTGGGCAGGAACACCGGGGAGCTGTTTTTT. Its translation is CASSLGRNTGELFF.